The 27 T cell receptor beta chains below were found in one sample sequenced in a study of blood T cells in healthy people across ages. Next came a second PCR, run for about 6 to 12 cycles, which used a sample-barcoded 5' primer along with a J-beta primer mix. TCRdb re-called the 5' RACE reads with MiXCR, one entry per CDR3 protein. The table shows some 760,000 distinct CDR3 sequences, with around 25% occurring only once. This sample also appeared in a second study, on T cells of mothers and their children.

The sample taken for sequencing was blood. The receptors were gathered from a boy younger than 18 in good health.

This clonotype was picked up a small number of times. V usage is TRBV7-9 and J usage is TRBJ2-4; 7 bases are a match to TRBD2. Germline CDR1 and CDR2: SEHNR and FQNEAQ (reference sequence). V trimming: 4 bases; J trimming: 9 bases; junction bases outside the gene matches: 6. CDR3 length equals 13 residues. The CDR3: CASSSTPGGIQYF. In DNA, the CDR3 is TGTGCCAGCAGCTCCACCCCGGGGGGCATTCAGTACTTC.

This clonotype was seen a few times. The V gene is TRBV20-1, the J gene TRBJ2-1; D is unresolved. The V gene lost 3 bases and the J gene lost 3 bases, with 9 bases spanning the gap. Germline V lookup: CDR1 DFQATT, CDR2 SNEGSKA (reference sequence). CDR3 length: 13 residues. CDR3 DNA sequence: TGCAGTGCTAGCTTGGGGTTCTACAATGAGCAGTTCTTC. Protein: CSASLGFYNEQFF.

This clonotype was detected a few times. The rearrangement uses TRBV9 and TRBJ1-2; 8 nucleotides match TRBD1. The trim removed 3 bases at V and 6 bases at J, leaving 13 bases unmatched. This CDR3 spans 16 amino acids. CDR1 and CDR2 (germline): SGDLS, YYNGEE. CDR3 sequence reads: CASSDRVDRGDDGYTF. Here the CDR3 DNA reads TGTGCCAGCAGCGACCGAGTCGACAGGGGAGATGATGGCTACACCTTC.

J is TRBJ2-5 and V is TRBV6-6; D is undetermined. V gave up 2 bases and J gave up 5 bases, with 12 bases separating them. The CDR3 has 14 amino acids. Germline values: CDR1 MNHNY, CDR2 SVGAGI (reference sequence). The DNA for the CDR3 is TGTGCCAGCAGTTACAAGGCTAACCGGGAGACCCAGTACTTC. Translating gives CASSYKANRETQYF.

This rearrangement joins TRBV25-1 to TRBJ2-5; possible D gene TRBD2, 6 bases. Germline V gene sequence: CDR1 MGHDK, CDR2 SYGVNS. The CDR3 is 16 amino acids. V was shortened by 4 bases and J by 4 bases, with 19 bases between the two germline ends. CDR3 in amino acids: CASSGLPGENRETQYF. In DNA, the CDR3 is TGTGCCAGCAGTGGGCTACCGGGAGAAAACCGAGAGACCCAGTACTTC. Together with reference TRBV25-1 and TRBJ2-5, the CDR3 gives the full variable domain: EADIYQTPRYLVIGTGKKITLECSQTMGHDKMYWYQQDPGMELHLIHYSYGVNSTEKGDLSSESTVSRIRTEHFPLTLESARPSHTSQYLCASSGLPGENRETQYFGPGTRLLVL.

This clonotype was recorded a few times. The chain is built from TRBV7-9 and TRBJ2-5; perhaps D is TRBD1 or TRBD2 (5 bases each). Germline assignment: CDR1 SEHNR and CDR2 FQNEAQ (reference sequence). Trimming left V 10 bases short and J 1 base short, with 10 bases between. The CDR3 covers 12 residues. CDR3 loop: CATGTVQETQYF. Written as DNA, the CDR3 is TGTGCCACCGGGACGGTCCAAGAGACCCAGTACTTC.

As concerns this clonotype: At one of its ends the junction is not consistent with the germline gene, which may arise from a read error. CDR3 sequence reads: CASSLMGDTGTEAFF. Here the CDR3 DNA reads TGTGCCAGCAGCTTAATGGGGGACACTGGTACTGAGGCTTTCTTT. The chain joins TRBV7-3 to TRBJ1-1; a weak D match, TRBD1 (6 bases). CDR1 is SGHTA, CDR2 FQGTGA, per germline. This CDR3 is built from 15 residues.

The sample holds a few counts of this clonotype. The CDR3 coding sequence is TGTGCCAGCAGCAATTCACAGGGGATCGGCGAGCAGTACTTC. Amino acids: CASSNSQGIGEQYF. The J gene is TRBJ2-7, the V gene TRBV6-2 or TRBV6-3, with 7 bases fitting TRBD1. J gave up 6 bases and V 6 bases, and 11 bases lay outside the gene matches. The germline CDR1 and CDR2 sequences are MNHEY and SVGEGT. This CDR3 has 14 residues.

V is TRBV5-1 and J is TRBJ2-2; 7 positions agree with TRBD2. Germline lookup yields CDR1 SGHRS and CDR2 YFSETQ. V dropped 1 base and J dropped 2; count of bases not matched to a gene: 8. This CDR3 comprises 17 residues. CDR3 in DNA: TGCGCCAGCAGCTTGACGACCGGGACTACTAACACCGGGGAGCTGTTTTTT. Translation gives CASSLTTGTTNTGELFF.

This chain joins TRBV10-2 and TRBJ2-5; TRBD1 agrees at 7 bases. J lost 3 bases, V lost 6 bases, and 13 bases had no gene match. The CDR3 loop spans 16 amino acids. Per the germline V gene, CDR1 is WSHSY and CDR2 is SAAADI. In DNA form, the CDR3 reads TGCGCCAGCAGCCGCCAAACAGGGGCGATCAAAGAGACCCAGTACTTC. It translates to CASSRQTGAIKETQYF.

The chain joins TRBV7-3 to TRBJ1-1, with D unclear. This CDR3 has 14 residues. The V and J ends lost 0 bases and 5 bases respectively, with 10 bases between them. CDR1 SGHTA and CDR2 FQGTGA come from the germline V gene. This CDR3 reads CASSLTVGVTEAFF. The CDR3 DNA reads TGTGCCAGCAGCTTAACGGTCGGGGTTACTGAAGCTTTCTTT. Full variable domain (rest looked up from reference TRBV7-3 and TRBJ1-1): GAGVSQTPSNKVTEKGKYVELRCDPISGHTALYWYRQSLGQGPEFLIYFQGTGAADDSGLPNDRFFAVRPEGSVSTLKIQRTERGDSAVYLCASSLTVGVTEAFFGQGTRLTVV.

As concerns this clonotype: Germline is not matched at one junction end, which may reflect a read error. V is TRBV6-4 and J is TRBJ2-2; weak D call: TRBD1 (6 bases). From germline, CDR1 is MRHNA and CDR2 SNTAGT. The CDR3 is 17 amino acids. Written as DNA, the CDR3 is TGTGCCAGCAGTGACTCCTCAGGGATACGGGACACTGGGGAGCTGTTTTTT. The encoded protein is CASSDSSGIRDTGELFF.

This clonotype turned up a few times. The rearrangement uses TRBV28 and TRBJ2-2; D possibly corresponds to TRBD1 (5 bases). V lost 7 bases, J lost 4 bases, and 16 bases lay in between. This CDR3 contains 15 residues. Looked up from germline, CDR1 is MDHEN and CDR2 is SYDVKM. CDR3 coding DNA: TGTGCCAGCAAATCGGTCGGGCAGGGCACCGGGGAGCTGTTTTTT. As protein: CASKSVGQGTGELFF.

This clonotype was observed a few times. Its ends do not fully match the called genes, so a read error is possible. The CDR3 coding sequence is TGTGCCAGCAGCCTGGGACACCCGGGACTAGCGGATTCCTACAAGCAGTACTTC. Translating gives CASSLGHPGLADSYKQYF. The chain carries TRBV3-1 and TRBJ2-7; 11 nucleotides align to TRBD2. The CDR3 runs to 18 residues. Germline assignment: CDR1 LGHDT and CDR2 YNNKEL (reference sequence).

The V gene is TRBV7-2, the J gene TRBJ2-3; D remains unclear. This CDR3 has 15 residues. The ends were cut back, 5 bases at V and 0 bases at J, with 12 bases in the middle. Germline V gives CDR1 SGHTA, CDR2 FQGNSA. The CDR3 protein is CASSKRWGSTDTQYF. CDR3 nucleotides: TGTGCCAGCAGCAAACGGTGGGGTAGCACAGATACGCAGTATTTT.

The chain links TRBV7-3 to TRBJ2-1; D unclear. Deletions cut 3 bases from V and 0 bases from J, with 9 bases between. Germline assignment: CDR1 SGHTA and CDR2 FQGTGA. The CDR3 length is 15 residues. This chain's CDR3 is CASSFNPSSYNEQFF. Here the CDR3 DNA reads TGTGCCAGCAGCTTCAATCCAAGCTCCTACAATGAGCAGTTCTTC.

With regard to this clonotype: Since a much larger clone is just one base distant, this may be a read error. V gene TRBV7-2 combines with J gene TRBJ1-2; D perhaps matches TRBD1 (6 bases). The germline V gene encodes CDR1 SGHTA and CDR2 FQGNSA. The CDR3 is 13 amino acids. V lost 5 bases and J lost 2, with 9 bases in between. The CDR3 is CASSHDRNYGYTF. For the CDR3, the DNA is TGTGCCAGCAGCCACGACAGGAACTATGGCTACACCTTC. The full variable domain, completed using reference TRBV7-2 and TRBJ1-2, is GAGVSQSPSNKVTEKGKDVELRCDPISGHTALYWYRQSLGQGLEFLIYFQGNSAPDKSGLPSDRFSAERTGGSVSTLTIQRTQQEDSAVYLCASSHDRNYGYTFGSGTRLTVV.

The V and J genes are TRBV6-5 and TRBJ1-2, with D perhaps TRBD1 (5 bases). Looked up from germline, CDR1 is MNHEY and CDR2 is SVGAGI. CDR3 length equals 13 residues. Trimming cost V 7 bases and J 8 bases, with 17 bases left between them. The CDR3 DNA reads TGTGCCAGCACTCAAGGGGAGACCAACGGCTACACCTTC. Amino acid sequence: CASTQGETNGYTF.

This clonotype showed up just a few times. The rearrangement uses TRBV7-9 and TRBJ2-5; TRBD1 matches 8 bases. With the DNA end fitting TRBJ2-7 better, the J assignment may be wrong. The CDR3 spans 15 residues. Germline values: CDR1 SEHNR, CDR2 FQNEAQ (reference sequence). The CDR3 is CASSLPGTGGYEQYF. The CDR3 DNA is TGTGCCAGCAGCTTACCCGGGACAGGAGGCTACGAGCAGTACTTC.

The chain recombines TRBV29-1 with TRBJ2-5; 11 bases line up with TRBD2. The end of the DNA aligns better with TRBJ2-1, so the J call may be wrong. This CDR3 has 13 residues. Germline V gene sequence: CDR1 SQVTM, CDR2 ANQGSEA. CDR3 sequence reads: CSVGGLAENEQFF. The CDR3, as DNA: TGCAGCGTTGGGGGACTAGCGGAAAATGAGCAGTTCTTC.

This chain's CDR3 is CASSPKDRLRYTF. The CDR3 DNA sequence: TGTGCCAGCAGCCCGAAGGACAGGCTACGCTACACCTTC. The chain joins TRBV12-3 or TRBV12-4 to TRBJ1-2; 7 nucleotides agree with TRBD1. With 6 bases clipped from V and 9 bases from J, the junction kept 10 bases outside the gene matches. The CDR3 covers 13 residues.

A few counts support this clonotype. CDR3 nucleotide sequence: TGTGCCAGCAGTACAGCGAAAGGGACTAGCAGGTACAATGAGCAGTTCTTC. Translated: CASSTAKGTSRYNEQFF. V gene TRBV28 combines with J gene TRBJ2-1, with TRBD2 identical over 9 bases. CDR1 is MDHEN, CDR2 SYDVKM, per germline. The ends lost 5 bases at V and 4 bases at J; junction bases unmatched: 12. The CDR3 loop spans 17 amino acids.

This clonotype has a handful of counts. The CDR3 nucleotides read TGTGCCAGCAGCGCCGGGACAGGGCTCGATATACGCGAAAAACTGTTTTTT. It is translated as CASSAGTGLDIREKLFF. This chain connects TRBV3-1 to TRBJ1-4; 9 nucleotides match TRBD1. The CDR3 has 17 amino acids. J lost 8 bases, V lost 5 bases, and 15 bases had no gene match. Germline V CDR1 and CDR2: LGHDT, YNNKEL (reference sequence).

This clonotype was recorded only once. Here the CDR3 reads CASSYGTGAEAFF. DNA of the CDR3: TGTGCCAGCAGCTACGGGACAGGGGCTGAAGCTTTCTTT. The rearrangement uses TRBV5-6 and TRBJ1-1; 10 bases are shared with TRBD1. Trimming took 3 bases from V and 6 from J; bases not matched to a gene: 2. CDR1 SGHDT and CDR2 YYEEEE come from the germline V gene. The CDR3 runs 13 residues.

This rearrangement joins TRBV19 to TRBJ2-3, with 12 bases matching TRBD2. The ends lost 6 bases at V and 3 bases at J; junction bases unmatched: 16. The V gene's germline CDR1 is LNHDA and CDR2 SQIVND (reference sequence). The CDR3 contains 19 residues. As DNA, the CDR3 is TGTGCCAGTAGCCGCCCCGGGCTAGCGGGGGGGCAGACGACAGATACGCAGTATTTT. It is translated as CASSRPGLAGGQTTDTQYF. The full variable domain, in which reference TRBV19 and TRBJ2-3 provide the parts outside the CDR3, is DGGITQSPKYLFRKEGQNVTLSCEQNLNHDAMYWYRQDPGQGLRLIYYSQIVNDFQKGDIAEGYSVSREKKESFPLTVTSAQKNPTAFYLCASSRPGLAGGQTTDTQYFGPGTRLTVL.

The sample holds a few counts of this clonotype. This sequence joins TRBV28 and TRBJ2-3; 10 bases map to TRBD2. Per germline, CDR1 MDHEN and CDR2 SYDVKM. There are 17 residues in the CDR3. The V and J ends lost 4 bases and 0 bases, in that order; junction bases with no gene match: 7. CDR3 DNA: TGTGCCAGCAGTTCAGCGGGAGGGCGGTCTAGCACAGATACGCAGTATTTT. Its translation: CASSSAGGRSSTDTQYF.

This clonotype was picked up many times. This chain links TRBV29-1 with TRBJ1-1; TRBD1 agrees at 9 bases. CDR1 is SQVTM, CDR2 ANQGSEA, per germline. The CDR3 has 13 residues. After removal of 7 bases from V and 2 bases from J, the junction contained 5 bases not matched to a gene. The CDR3 nucleotides are TGCAGCGCCACGGGACAGGGCAACACTGAAGCTTTCTTT. This codes for CSATGQGNTEAFF.